This passage covers 20 T cell receptor beta chains from one sample sequenced in a study of Graves' ophthalmopathy and Graves' hyperthyroidism. The TCR beta CDR3 regions underwent amplification from RNA transcripts. HTBI primers served in a first-round RT-PCR, which a second-round multiplex PCR followed. TCRdb processed the multiplex PCR reads anew with MiXCR; each CDR3 protein has one entry. The sample lists 150,000 to 200,000 distinct CDR3 sequences; around two fifths were seen once. Input material: peripheral blood. The receptors here all came from a man in his thirties or forties with Graves' ophthalmopathy.

V gene TRBV5-1 combines with J gene TRBJ2-5; D perhaps matches TRBD1 (5 bases). Germline loops: CDR1 SGHRS, CDR2 YFSETQ. Trimming left V 1 base short and J 1 base short, with 11 bases between. The CDR3 runs to 15 residues. For the CDR3, the DNA is TGCGCCAGCAGCTTGAGTACAGGAAGCCAAGAGACCCAGTACTTC. Amino acid sequence: CASSLSTGSQETQYF.

Many counts were recorded for this clonotype. J is TRBJ1-2 and V is TRBV7-2; maybe TRBD1 (5 bases). The germline V gene encodes CDR1 SGHTA and CDR2 FQGNSA. V lost 1 base, J lost 4 bases, and 13 bases lay in between. The length of the CDR3 is 15 residues. The CDR3 is CASSLGGEGGYGYTF. The CDR3 DNA reads as TGTGCCAGCAGCTTAGGAGGGGAGGGTGGCTATGGCTACACCTTC.

The J gene is TRBJ2-5, the V gene TRBV5-6, with D uncertain. The germline gives CDR1 SGHDT, CDR2 YYEEEE. This CDR3 contains 15 residues. Trimming took 0 bases from V and 5 from J, leaving 14 bases between them. The CDR3 loop is CASSLVAGSVETQYF. The CDR3, as DNA: TGTGCCAGCAGCTTGGTGGCCGGGTCAGTGGAGACCCAGTACTTC.

This chain uses TRBV6-2 or TRBV6-3 with TRBJ2-2, with D possibly matching TRBD1 (6 bases). V gave up 6 bases and J gave up 3 bases, with 14 bases separating them. The CDR3 extends over 15 amino acids. Germline V gene data show CDR1 as MNHEY and CDR2 as SVGEGT. The CDR3: CASRKGEGDTGELFF. Here the CDR3 DNA reads TGTGCCAGCAGAAAGGGGGAAGGGGACACCGGGGAGCTGTTTTTT.

This clonotype showed up many times. This rearrangement joins TRBV12-3 or TRBV12-4 to TRBJ2-5; possible D gene TRBD2, 6 bases. The CDR3 contains 13 residues. The germline V and J ends were trimmed by 3 bases and 3 bases, with 8 bases remaining between them. CDR3 region: CASSFTGEETQYF. DNA for the CDR3: TGTGCCAGCAGTTTTACGGGGGAAGAGACCCAGTACTTC.

This sequence joins TRBV12-3 or TRBV12-4 and TRBJ2-7; D not resolved. V was cut by 1 base and J by 5 bases, with 9 bases left in between. CDR3 length equals 13 residues. CDR3 loop: CASSLGEIHEQYF. The CDR3 DNA reads TGTGCCAGCAGTTTAGGTGAGATCCACGAGCAGTACTTC.

At least ten counts were recorded for this clonotype. The chain combines TRBV7-3 with TRBJ2-5; tentative D call: TRBD1 (6 bases). The CDR3 loop spans 15 amino acids. Germline CDR1 reads SGHTA; CDR2 reads FQGTGA. V was shortened by 2 bases and J by 2 bases, with 12 bases between the two germline ends. The CDR3 sequence: CASSLLGATQETQYF. The CDR3 DNA reads TGTGCCAGCAGCTTATTGGGGGCGACACAAGAGACCCAGTACTTC.

The genes are TRBV2 and TRBJ2-7; D might be TRBD2 (6 bases). Germline loops: CDR1 SNHLY, CDR2 FYNNEI. The CDR3 spans 13 residues. Trimming pared 6 bases from V and 5 bases from J, leaving 14 bases between. The CDR3 DNA reads as TGTGCCAGCAGCGGGAGTGAGGGGAACGAGCAGTACTTC. Residues: CASSGSEGNEQYF.

This clonotype has at least ten counts. This chain joins TRBV7-6 and TRBJ1-1; possibly TRBD1 for D (6 bases). V was shortened by 1 base and J by 0 bases, with 12 bases between the two germline ends. This CDR3 spans 16 amino acids. Germline V gene sequence: CDR1 SGHVS, CDR2 FNYEAQ. DNA of the CDR3: TGTGCCAGCAGCTTAGAGGACAGACCAATGAACACTGAAGCTTTCTTT. Translation gives CASSLEDRPMNTEAFF.

The chain couples TRBV2 to TRBJ2-5, with D perhaps matching TRBD1 (5 bases). Germline CDR1 SNHLY, CDR2 FYNNEI. The CDR3 loop spans 19 amino acids. Trimming took off 1 base at V and 1 base at J, with 22 bases between the two ends. CDR3 DNA: TGTGCCAGCAGTGAAGAATTTGAATGGGGAACAAGGGGCCAAGAGACCCAGTACTTC. Translated: CASSEEFEWGTRGQETQYF.

This clonotype was seen ten or more times. The genes are TRBV12-3 or TRBV12-4 and TRBJ1-1, with 10 bases that match TRBD1. The CDR3 is made up of 15 amino acids. With 5 bases clipped from V and 1 base from J, the junction kept 4 bases outside the gene matches. CDR3 residues: CASSPGDRGNTEAFF. In DNA form, the CDR3 reads TGTGCCAGCAGTCCCGGGGACAGGGGGAACACTGAAGCTTTCTTT.

This clonotype was counted ten times or more. The junction shows a germline mismatch at one end, possibly a read error. The V gene is TRBV7-7, the J gene TRBJ1-5; 9 bases align to TRBD1. The CDR3 totals 15 residues. Germline V gene lookup returns CDR1 SSHAT and CDR2 FNYEAQ (reference sequence). For the CDR3, the DNA is TGTGCTAGCAGGCAAAAGACAGGGGGGTCTCAGCCCCAGCATTTT. Translating it yields CASRQKTGGSQPQHF.

The chain links TRBV6-1 to TRBJ2-5; perhaps TRBD1 as D (5 bases). Germline values: CDR1 MNHNS, CDR2 SASEGT. Trimming shortened V by 5 bases and J by 0 bases, and 13 bases separated the two germline ends. There are 15 residues in the CDR3. The CDR3 region is CASSPTGANQETQYF. DNA of the CDR3: TGTGCCAGCAGTCCCACAGGTGCAAACCAAGAGACCCAGTACTTC.

The rearrangement uses TRBV20-1 and TRBJ2-7, with D maybe TRBD1 (5 bases). This CDR3 is 14 amino acids long. CDR1 and CDR2 from the germline V gene are DFQATT and SNEGSKA (reference sequence). V lost 3 bases to trimming and J lost 2 bases, with 14 bases between them. The CDR3 here is CSASPVKGTYEQYF. The CDR3, as DNA: TGCAGTGCTAGTCCGGTAAAGGGGACCTACGAGCAGTACTTC.

This clonotype was counted at least ten times. This chain connects TRBV2 to TRBJ1-1; 9 nucleotides agree with TRBD1. V shed 6 bases, J shed 5 bases, and the junction held 10 bases outside the gene matches. CDR3 length equals 15 residues. Germline V CDR1 and CDR2: SNHLY, FYNNEI. The CDR3 here is CASRATGGRRTEAFF. As DNA, the CDR3 is TGTGCCAGCAGAGCGACAGGGGGAAGAAGGACTGAAGCTTTCTTT.

Many counts were recorded for this clonotype. V usage is TRBV6-2 or TRBV6-3 and J usage is TRBJ2-7, with 9 bases that match TRBD2. Germline CDR1 and CDR2: MNHEY and SVGEGT. J was trimmed by 7 bases and V by 2 bases; bases with no gene match: 9. The CDR3 has 15 residues. As DNA, the CDR3 is TGTGCCAGCAGTTACGAGGCGGGAGGGCCGAATGAGCAGTACTTC. The encoded protein is CASSYEAGGPNEQYF.

The V and J genes are TRBV28 and TRBJ2-7, with TRBD1 as a possible D gene (7 bases). This CDR3 has 14 amino acids. Germline V gives CDR1 MDHEN, CDR2 SYDVKM. V was trimmed by 5 bases and J by 6 bases, leaving 17 bases between them. The CDR3 DNA follows: TGTGCCAGCAGTGCCGTTGGAGGGGGCGGCGAGCAGTACTTC. This encodes CASSAVGGGGEQYF. The variable domain in full, completed from reference TRBV28 and TRBJ2-7, reads DVKVTQSSRYLVKRTGEKVFLECVQDMDHENMFWYRQDPGLGLRLIYFSYDVKMKEKGDIPEGYSVSREKKERFSLILESASTNQTSMYLCASSAVGGGGEQYFGPGTRLTVT.

This clonotype showed up just once. This CDR3 reads CAWSVGGSGANVLTF. Here the CDR3 DNA reads TGTGCCTGGAGTGTAGGCGGCTCTGGGGCCAACGTCCTGACTTTC. The chain joins TRBV30 to TRBJ2-6; D gene unclear. The CDR3 runs 15 residues. Germline lookup yields CDR1 GTSNPN and CDR2 SVGIG (reference sequence). Trimming removed 0 bases at V and 0 bases at J, with 6 bases between.

The table lists this clonotype with many counts. This rearrangement joins TRBV9 to TRBJ2-5, with D perhaps being TRBD1 or TRBD2 (5 bases each). V lost 4 bases, J lost 3 bases, and 13 bases lay in between. CDR3 length equals 14 residues. Germline CDR1 SGDLS, CDR2 YYNGEE. This CDR3 reads CASSQWGSKETQYF. DNA of the CDR3: TGTGCCAGCAGCCAATGGGGGTCCAAAGAGACCCAGTACTTC.

The chain joins TRBV6-5 to TRBJ2-7; D is perhaps TRBD1 or TRBD2 (5 bases each). Germline lookup yields CDR1 MNHEY and CDR2 SVGAGI. CDR3 length equals 16 residues. Trimming cost V 2 bases and J 0 bases, with 14 bases left between them. The DNA for the CDR3 is TGTGCCAGCAGTTACCCACGGGACCGATCCTCCTACGAGCAGTACTTC. This encodes CASSYPRDRSSYEQYF.